What follows is one TCR beta chain and its context. The sample belongs to a study of OX40 agonist ivuxolimab in advanced cancers. The CDR3 sequence is 16 residues long. The germline V gene encodes CDR1 LGHNA and CDR2 YNFKEQ. The V and J ends lost 4 bases and 0 bases respectively, with 13 bases between them. The data were produced by immunoSEQ multiplex PCR, yet TCRdb's version contains in-frame clones alone and is incomplete. Among some 70,000 clones listed, 91% were seen once. The material sequenced was CD4+ or CD8+ T cells sorted from blood, taken in a trial of the OX40 agonist ivuxolimab. This TCR was sampled from an adult with an advanced solid tumor such as melanoma, head and neck, liver or kidney cancer. V usage is TRBV4-2 and J usage is TRBJ2-1; D may be TRBD2 (6 bases). In nucleotides, the CDR3 is TGTGCCAGCAGCCGAACAGCGGGTCGCTCCTACAATGAGCAGTTCTTC. Its protein is CASSRTAGRSYNEQFF.